The next 15 T cell receptor beta chains were all read from a single sample in a study of radiation and T cells in renal cell carcinoma. The time point here: baseline pretreatment blood. Specified treatment: 15 Gy SBRT to primary tumor, nephrectomy 4 weeks later. Clones were read by immunoSEQ multiplex PCR, and TCRdb kept only the in-frame ones, dropping some. The sample consists of 130,000 or so clones, around 78% of them appearing once. The sample consisted of blood, taken from a patient whose treatment included radiotherapy and nephrectomy. The origin of the receptors is a woman in her fifties or sixties with renal cell carcinoma.

A few counts support this clone. CDR3 residues: CASSLGPRGEGTEAFF. The CDR3 DNA is TGTGCCAGCAGCTTGGGCCCCAGGGGTGAGGGCACTGAAGCTTTCTTT. The chain employs TRBV5-6 and TRBJ1-1; D is perhaps TRBD1 (6 bases). Between the trimmed V and J ends, which lost 0 bases and 4 bases, there was a span of 16 bases. CDR1 is SGHDT, CDR2 YYEEEE, per germline. The CDR3 loop spans 16 amino acids. Complete variable domain (other parts from reference TRBV5-6 and TRBJ1-1): DAGVTQSPTHLIKTRGQQVTLRCSPKSGHDTVSWYQQALGQGPQFIFQYYEEEERQRGNFPDRFSGHQFPNYSSELNVNALLLGDSALYLCASSLGPRGEGTEAFFGQGTRLTVV.

The genes are TRBV6-5 and TRBJ2-6, with no clear D. The CDR3 sequence is 15 residues long. CDR1 MNHEY and CDR2 SVGAGI come from the germline V gene. V was shortened by 5 bases and J by 1 base, with 9 bases between the two germline ends. The CDR3 DNA sequence: TGTGCCAGCAGTAACAGTATATCTGGGGCCAACGTCCTGACTTTC. This sequence encodes CASSNSISGANVLTF.

The V call is TRBV18, the J call TRBJ2-7, with D hard to call. The germline CDR1 and CDR2 sequences are KGHSH and LQKENI. Trimming removed 3 bases from V and 3 bases from J, with 15 bases in between. The CDR3 contains 15 residues. CDR3 in DNA: TGTGCCAGCTCACCGTTCCCGCGGTACGACTACGAGCAGTACTTC. It encodes CASSPFPRYDYEQYF.

The chain has TRBV19 and TRBJ2-6, with D possibly TRBD1 on 6 matching bases. V dropped 5 bases and J dropped 0 bases, with 14 bases sitting between them. Looked up from germline, CDR1 is LNHDA and CDR2 is SQIVND (reference sequence). CDR3 size: 17 residues. The CDR3 DNA reads as TGTGCCAGTAGTGGACGGGACACCAGCTCTGGGGCCAACGTCCTGACTTTC. Amino acid sequence: CASSGRDTSSGANVLTF.

The J gene is TRBJ1-2, the V gene TRBV7-2; D ambiguous. This CDR3 has 14 residues. Germline V gene data show CDR1 as SGHTA and CDR2 as FQGNSA. The germline V and J ends were trimmed by 2 bases and 2 bases, with 9 bases remaining between them. DNA for the CDR3: TGTGCCAGCAGCTTACGAAGACACAACTATGGCTACACCTTC. This gives the protein CASSLRRHNYGYTF.

Points on this clone: Different DNA sequences within this sample yield the same CDR3. The chain's CDR3 is CASSPGQGGYGYTF. The DNA of the CDR3 is TGCGCCAGCAGCCCAGGACAGGGAGGGTATGGCTACACCTTC. The rearrangement links TRBV5-1 to TRBJ1-2, with 8 bases fitting TRBD1. Germline V gene data show CDR1 as SGHRS and CDR2 as YFSETQ. The CDR3 consists of 14 residues. V shed 4 bases and J 5 bases; nucleotides not matched to a gene: 7. The whole variable domain, remainder taken from reference TRBV5-1 and TRBJ1-2, is KAGVTQTPRYLIKTRGQQVTLSCSPISGHRSVSWYQQTPGQGLQFLFEYFSETQRNKGNFPGRFSGRQFSNSRSEMNVSTLELGDSALYLCASSPGQGGYGYTFGSGTRLTVV.

This chain joins TRBV2 and TRBJ2-7; D possibly corresponds to TRBD1 (5 bases). Trimming shortened V by 8 bases and J by 4 bases, and 18 bases separated the two germline ends. This CDR3 is built from 14 residues. From germline, CDR1 is SNHLY and CDR2 FYNNEI. The CDR3 loop reads CASQTEQGSYEQYF. The CDR3 region has the DNA TGTGCCAGCCAGACCGAGCAGGGATCGTACGAGCAGTACTTC.

The V call is TRBV7-2, the J call TRBJ2-5, with unresolved D. The CDR3 extends over 14 amino acids. V dropped 1 base and J dropped 3 bases, with 9 bases sitting between them. CDR1 is SGHTA, CDR2 FQGNSA, per germline. CDR3 in DNA: TGTGCCAGCAGCTTAGGTCCGCAGGAAGAGACCCAGTACTTC. This sequence encodes CASSLGPQEETQYF.

CDR3 loop: CASGLVVGGTPGELFF. The DNA for the CDR3 is TGTGCTAGTGGTTTGGTAGTGGGGGGAACCCCCGGGGAGCTGTTTTTT. The rearrangement links TRBV12-5 to TRBJ2-2; possible D gene TRBD2, 6 bases. The CDR3 totals 16 residues. From germline, CDR1 is LGHNT and CDR2 FRNRAP. V shed 0 bases and J shed 6 bases, with 14 bases lying between them.

The chain is built from TRBV5-1 and TRBJ2-3; 9 positions match TRBD2. The trim removed 0 bases at V and 1 base at J, leaving 0 bases unmatched. Germline V gene data show CDR1 as SGHRS and CDR2 as YFSETQ. This CDR3 has 15 residues. CDR3 coding DNA: TGCGCCAGCAGCTTGGGACTAGCGGGCACAGATACGCAGTATTTT. This encodes CASSLGLAGTDTQYF.

The chain couples TRBV4-3 to TRBJ1-1; D not certain. The V gene's germline CDR1 is LGHNA and CDR2 YSLEER. Trimming removed 3 bases at V and 1 base at J, with 9 bases between. The CDR3 is 14 amino acids. The DNA for the CDR3 is TGCGCCAGCAGCCACACCAGGACGAACACTGAAGCTTTCTTT. Encoded protein: CASSHTRTNTEAFF.

The CDR3 region is CASSPGSHTDTQYF. DNA of the CDR3: TGTGCCAGCTCACCCGGAAGTCACACAGATACGCAGTATTTT. The rearrangement links TRBV18 to TRBJ2-3; D call uncertain. The CDR3 length is 14 residues. With 3 bases removed from V and 2 bases from J, the gap between germline ends came to 9 bases. Germline V lookup: CDR1 KGHSH, CDR2 LQKENI. Using reference TRBV18 and TRBJ2-3 for the parts outside the CDR3, the full variable domain is NAGVMQNPRHLVRRRGQEARLRCSPMKGHSHVYWYRQLPEEGLKFMVYLQKENIIDESGMPKERFSAEFPKEGPSILRIQQVVRGDSAAYFCASSPGSHTDTQYFGPGTRLTVL.

J is TRBJ2-7 and V is TRBV30; TRBD2 aligns across 8 bases. With V trimmed by 0 bases and J by 2 bases, 3 bases remained unmatched. CDR3 size: 14 residues. Germline assignment: CDR1 GTSNPN and CDR2 SVGIG (reference sequence). CDR3 bases: TGTGCCTGGAGTGTGTCTAGCGGGCCCTACGAGCAGTACTTC. Translated: CAWSVSSGPYEQYF.

This sequence joins TRBV19 and TRBJ1-6; D gene unclear. The V gene's germline CDR1 is LNHDA and CDR2 SQIVND (reference sequence). V gave up 3 bases and J gave up 5 bases, with 8 bases separating them. This CDR3 spans 14 amino acids. CDR3 DNA: TGTGCCAGTAGTATCCAGGCTGATAATTCACCCCTCCACTTT. Amino acid sequence: CASSIQADNSPLHF.

V usage is TRBV6-5 and J usage is TRBJ1-1; the match to TRBD1 covers 10 bases. The CDR3 spans 11 residues. Germline V gives CDR1 MNHEY, CDR2 SVGAGI. V lost 6 bases, J lost 12 bases, and 4 bases stayed unmatched. The CDR3 protein is CASRTGQGTFF. CDR3 in DNA: TGTGCCAGCAGGACGGGACAGGGGACTTTCTTT.